This TCR beta chain was recovered during a study of beta chain features in type 1 diabetes. Points from the study as a whole: Within each of all four CD4+ subsets, Type 1 diabetes patients had TCRB CDR3s that were moderately but significantly shorter.

As every portion of the isolated RNA was reverse transcribed, the sequencing read expressed TCRB transcripts. Repertoires were generated with immunoSEQ multiplex PCR, while TCRdb's copy carries only in-frame clones and drops some. There are 150,000 to 200,000 clones in the sample; approximately 9% occur only once, and approximately 0.54% lies in the top ten. In regard to this clone: No antigen is known for it.

Germline CDR1 and CDR2: MNHEY and SMNVEV (reference sequence). CDR3 length: 12 residues. The V gene lost 9 bases and the J gene lost 5 bases, with 13 bases spanning the gap. The chain has TRBV27 and TRBJ1-1; tentatively, D is TRBD1 (6 bases). The sequence derives from a woman under 30 with type 1 diabetes. Sequenced: central memory CD4+ T cells from blood. DNA of the CDR3: TGTGCCAGTAGGAACAGGGTTACTGAAGCTTTCTTT. Protein: CASRNRVTEAFF.